The 18 T cell receptor beta chains below all came from one sample that was sequenced in a study of long-term antiretroviral therapy in people with HIV. Samples were assayed with immunoSEQ v3.0 at survey level. Assay: immunoSEQ multiplex PCR; the TCRdb copy retains only in-frame clones and omits some. The data contain 9,500 to 12,000 clones, around 81% of them seen just once; the ten biggest clones take up 18%. The material was unsorted PBMCs, obtained 1.8 years after starting antiretroviral therapy. These receptors all come from a man aged 35 to 55 with HIV.

There are a few counts of this clone. This rearrangement joins TRBV29-1 to TRBJ1-1, with D possibly being TRBD1 (5 bases). Germline V gives CDR1 SQVTM, CDR2 ANQGSEA. Trimming pared 7 bases from V and 6 bases from J, leaving 21 bases between. The CDR3 spans 14 residues. CDR3 amino acids: CSGGGGAVEAEAFF. The CDR3 DNA follows: TGCAGCGGCGGGGGAGGGGCGGTGGAGGCTGAAGCTTTCTTT.

J is TRBJ2-7 and V is TRBV7-2, with D perhaps given as TRBD1 or TRBD2 (5 bases each). Trimming pared 1 base from V and 3 bases from J, leaving 16 bases between. Germline CDR1 SGHTA, CDR2 FQGNSA. The length of the CDR3 is 16 residues. The CDR3 reads CASSLGGSGQGYEQYF. CDR3 in DNA: TGTGCCAGCAGCTTAGGGGGTTCGGGGCAGGGCTACGAGCAGTACTTC.

This chain uses TRBV10-3 with TRBJ1-5; a possible D gene is TRBD1 (5 bases). V lost 4 bases and J 8 bases, leaving 18 bases between the germline ends. CDR3 length equals 15 residues. CDR1 and CDR2 (germline): ENHRY, SYGVKD. CDR3 DNA: TGTGCCATCAGTGGGGGGACCCCCAGTCCAAAGCCCCAGCATTTT. Encoded protein: CAISGGTPSPKPQHF.

The J gene is TRBJ1-3, the V gene TRBV6-1; D remains unclear. Germline lookup yields CDR1 MNHNS and CDR2 SASEGT. The CDR3 contains 14 residues. Deletions cut 1 base from V and 3 bases from J, with 7 bases between. CDR3 in DNA: TGTGCCAGCAGTGAAGTTGGCAGTGGAAACACCATATATTTT. Translating it yields CASSEVGSGNTIYF.

V and J are TRBV18 and TRBJ2-3, with 7 bases aligning to TRBD2. From germline, CDR1 is KGHSH and CDR2 LQKENI. The ends lost 5 bases at V and 4 bases at J; junction bases unmatched: 9. The CDR3 length is 15 residues. The CDR3: CASSNTGGSADTQYF. As DNA, the CDR3 is TGTGCCAGCTCAAATACGGGAGGTTCGGCAGATACGCAGTATTTT.

The rearrangement joins TRBV5-5 to TRBJ2-7; 8 bases map to TRBD1. In germline, CDR1 is SGHKS, CDR2 YYEKEE (reference sequence). Trimming took 0 bases from V and 1 from J; bases not matched to a gene: 6. This CDR3 contains 16 residues. As DNA, the CDR3 is TGTGCCAGCAGCTTGGTGACAGGGGCCAATTCCTACGAGCAGTACTTC. It is translated as CASSLVTGANSYEQYF.

The rearrangement uses TRBV28 and TRBJ1-3; possibly TRBD1 for D (5 bases). V was trimmed by 6 bases and J by 2 bases, leaving 14 bases between them. This CDR3 is built from 15 residues. Germline CDR1 is MDHEN and CDR2 is SYDVKM. This chain's CDR3 is CASSLRQSAGNTIYF. Here the CDR3 DNA reads TGTGCCAGCAGCCTCCGACAGAGTGCTGGAAACACCATATATTTT.

This chain links TRBV29-1 with TRBJ1-5; D unresolved. In germline, CDR1 is SQVTM, CDR2 ANQGSEA. Trimming shortened V by 3 bases and J by 0 bases, and 12 bases separated the two germline ends. The CDR3 covers 15 residues. The CDR3: CSVETDFYSNQPQHF. For the CDR3, the DNA is TGCAGCGTTGAGACCGACTTCTATAGCAATCAGCCCCAGCATTTT. Full variable domain (remainder filled in from reference TRBV29-1 and TRBJ1-5): SAVISQKPSRDICQRGTSLTIQCQVDSQVTMMFWYRQQPGQSLTLIATANQGSEATYESGFVIDKFPISRPNLTFSTLTVSNMSPEDSSIYLCSVETDFYSNQPQHFGDGTRLSIL.

J is TRBJ2-6 and V is TRBV18; TRBD2 might be the D (6 bases). Germline CDR1 reads KGHSH; CDR2 reads LQKENI. The V and J ends lost 3 bases and 2 bases respectively, with 8 bases between them. The CDR3 is made up of 15 amino acids. For the CDR3, the DNA is TGTGCCAGCTCACCGGCGGGAACTGGGGCCAACGTCCTGACTTTC. As protein: CASSPAGTGANVLTF.

This clone appeared once. CDR3 in amino acids: CASSSEAGMNTGELFF. The CDR3, as DNA: TGTGCCAGCAGCTCAGAAGCGGGGATGAACACCGGGGAGCTGTTTTTT. V is TRBV5-4 and J is TRBJ2-2; 7 positions agree with TRBD2. Germline V lookup: CDR1 SGHNT, CDR2 YYREEE (reference sequence). V trimming: 3 bases; J trimming: 1 base; junction bases outside the gene matches: 6. This CDR3 has 16 amino acids.

This chain joins TRBV7-9 and TRBJ1-1, with D possibly TRBD1 on 6 matching bases. The V end lost 1 base, the J end lost 2 bases, and 11 bases lay between the germline ends. The germline V gene encodes CDR1 SEHNR and CDR2 FQNEAQ (reference sequence). CDR3 length equals 15 residues. The CDR3: CASSLDGGANTEAFF. The CDR3 DNA follows: TGTGCCAGCAGCTTAGACGGGGGGGCTAACACTGAAGCTTTCTTT.

This clone was seen once. The chain is built from TRBV28 and TRBJ2-7; D assignment may be TRBD1 or TRBD2 (5 bases each). The V gene's germline CDR1 is MDHEN and CDR2 SYDVKM. The V gene lost 6 bases and the J gene lost 1 base, with 16 bases spanning the gap. The CDR3 runs to 15 residues. This CDR3 reads CASSRRGTVSYEQYF. The CDR3 region has the DNA TGTGCCAGCAGCCGCCGAGGGACGGTTTCCTACGAGCAGTACTTC. Full variable domain (remainder filled in from reference TRBV28 and TRBJ2-7): DVKVTQSSRYLVKRTGEKVFLECVQDMDHENMFWYRQDPGLGLRLIYFSYDVKMKEKGDIPEGYSVSREKKERFSLILESASTNQTSMYLCASSRRGTVSYEQYFGPGTRLTVT.

This chain joins TRBV5-5 and TRBJ2-3, with D possibly TRBD2 on 7 matching bases. The V end lost 4 bases, the J end lost 3 bases, and 18 bases lay between the germline ends. This CDR3 has 16 amino acids. Germline lookup yields CDR1 SGHKS and CDR2 YYEKEE (reference sequence). CDR3 residues: CASSSVRGASTDTQYF. The CDR3 bases are TGTGCCAGCAGCAGTGTTCGGGGGGCGTCGACAGATACGCAGTATTTT.

This clone was found once. The chain is built from TRBV18 and TRBJ1-2; no definite D call. The CDR3 is 14 amino acids. Deletions cut 3 bases from V and 8 bases from J, with 16 bases between. Germline V gene sequence: CDR1 KGHSH, CDR2 LQKENI. As DNA, the CDR3 is TGTGCCAGCTCACCGCGACTTGATACCCCGGGCTACACCTTC. This translates into CASSPRLDTPGYTF.

Concerning this clone itself: A much bigger clone sits one base away, suggesting this may be a read error. This chain uses TRBV7-2 with TRBJ2-1; D is perhaps TRBD1 (5 bases). V dropped 5 bases and J dropped 6 bases, with 5 bases sitting between them. Germline V gene sequence: CDR1 SGHTA, CDR2 FQGNSA. The CDR3 sequence is 11 residues long. The CDR3 DNA sequence: TGTGCCAGCAGCCAGGGCAATGAGCAGTTCTTC. Protein product: CASSQGNEQFF.

The chain has TRBV5-1 and TRBJ2-7; 8 positions match TRBD1. Germline loops: CDR1 SGHRS, CDR2 YFSETQ. The V segment lost 4 bases and the J segment 3 bases; nucleotides outside the gene matches: 24. The length of the CDR3 is 20 residues. Here the CDR3 DNA reads TGCGCCAGCAGCCAAGAACCGCGGCAGGGGGCGCGCCCCACTCACTACGAGCAGTACTTC. Translating it yields CASSQEPRQGARPTHYEQYF.

V gene TRBV19 combines with J gene TRBJ2-1; 7 bases map to TRBD2. The V gene end was trimmed by 7 bases and the J gene end by 0 bases; junction bases not matched to a gene: 6. The CDR3 consists of 15 residues. Germline-derived CDR1 and CDR2 are LNHDA and SQIVND (reference sequence). CDR3 DNA: TGTGCCAGTAAGACCCGGGACTACTCCTACAATGAGCAGTTCTTC. It encodes CASKTRDYSYNEQFF.

The chain is built from TRBV6-1 and TRBJ2-7, with a weak D call TRBD2 (5 bases). V lost 1 base and J 1 base, leaving 11 bases between the germline ends. The germline CDR1 and CDR2 sequences are MNHNS and SASEGT. The CDR3 has 15 residues. As DNA, the CDR3 is TGTGCCAGCAGTGAAGTAGCCCGGGATTCCTACGAGCAGTACTTC. Translated: CASSEVARDSYEQYF.